The rows below give T cell receptor beta chains drawn from one sample of a study of blood T cell repertoires in COVID-19. Data came from immunoSEQ multiplex PCR; TCRdb stores just in-frame clones and leaves some out. The sample lists some 270,000 clones, approximately 83% occurring once. Sample: peripheral blood. The receptors were sampled from a woman in her 70s with acute or convalescent COVID-19. The CDR3 runs from the conserved cysteine through the conserved F or W. The order of the fields is V gene, J gene, D gene, clone size, CDR3 protein. D genes are given only for firm matches. Size tells how often a clone was seen (once, few, many) or the class of an expanded clone, and some rows leave it out.

TRBV6-5	TRBJ1-2	TRBD1	NA	CASSTPGQGDYGYTF
TRBV6-1	TRBJ1-1	NA	NA	CASSEAMLGRTEAFF
TRBV19	TRBJ2-1	TRBD1	NA	CASNTGQVYNEQFF
TRBV3-1/TRBV3-2	TRBJ2-5	TRBD2	NA	CASSQASPGRGGETQYF
TRBV19	TRBJ2-1	NA	NA	CASSIQGSYNEQFF
TRBV4-2	TRBJ2-3	TRBD2	NA	CASSQEGGKVTDTQYF
TRBV3-1/TRBV3-2	TRBJ1-6	NA	NA	CASSQDFRLHF
TRBV7-3	TRBJ2-1	TRBD2	once	CASSWGLAGKAEQFF
TRBV27	TRBJ1-5	NA	NA	CASKEGNQPQHF
TRBV4-2	TRBJ2-7	TRBD1	NA	CASSQATGGASYEQYF
TRBV9	TRBJ2-3	TRBD2	NA	CASSDSGGRTDTQYF
TRBV5-4	TRBJ1-6	NA	NA	CASSLGYTGFNSPLHF
TRBV10-1	TRBJ2-3	TRBD2	NA	CASKAGGTDTQYF
TRBV4-2	TRBJ2-5	NA	NA	CASSQVTDRETQYF
TRBV24-1	TRBJ2-1	NA	NA	CATSVGRTTLLHEQFF
TRBV2	TRBJ1-2	NA	NA	CASSEQVYGYTF
TRBV6-1	TRBJ2-7	TRBD2	NA	CASSVRPGGVSSYEQYF
TRBV5-1	TRBJ2-2	NA	NA	CASSETPNTGELFF
TRBV23-1	TRBJ2-1	NA	NA	CASRGHNEQFF
TRBV3-1/TRBV3-2	TRBJ1-1	NA	once	CASSQTRTANMNTEAFF
TRBV7-9	TRBJ1-5	NA	few	CASSSHMTGAQHF
TRBV6-5	TRBJ2-5	TRBD1	NA	CACGQAPETQYF
TRBV2	TRBJ1-6	NA	NA	CASRLGGSPLHF
TRBV2	TRBJ1-2	NA	few	CASSEARGDGYTF
TRBV29-1	TRBJ2-2	NA	NA	CSVADRNTGELFF
TRBV10-2	TRBJ1-2	NA	few	CASSGGTRLNYGYTF
TRBV9	TRBJ1-1	NA	NA	CASSVYGGGAAFF
TRBV5-1	TRBJ2-1	TRBD2	NA	CASSLRTSGGNEQFF
TRBV5-1	TRBJ1-1	TRBD1	NA	CASSLGRTGGLVNTEAFF
TRBV5-1	TRBJ2-1	NA	NA	CASSIGTHNEQFF
TRBV6-2/TRBV6-3	TRBJ1-2	NA	NA	CASSLARDYGYTF
TRBV7-9	TRBJ2-3	NA	once	CASSFLDLQYF
TRBV12-3/TRBV12-4	TRBJ2-2	NA	NA	CASSLLRGELFF
TRBV11-2	TRBJ1-3	NA	NA	CASSFRSGNTIYF
TRBV7-2	TRBJ2-2	NA	NA	CASSLESVGAPGELFF
TRBV11-1	TRBJ2-1	TRBD2	few	CASSPLGGSGDEQFF
TRBV15	TRBJ2-7	TRBD2	once	CATSLAGPYEQYF
TRBV7-9	TRBJ2-1	TRBD1	NA	CASSVTGVDEQFF
TRBV4-1	TRBJ1-1	NA	NA	CASSQRGGNTEAFF